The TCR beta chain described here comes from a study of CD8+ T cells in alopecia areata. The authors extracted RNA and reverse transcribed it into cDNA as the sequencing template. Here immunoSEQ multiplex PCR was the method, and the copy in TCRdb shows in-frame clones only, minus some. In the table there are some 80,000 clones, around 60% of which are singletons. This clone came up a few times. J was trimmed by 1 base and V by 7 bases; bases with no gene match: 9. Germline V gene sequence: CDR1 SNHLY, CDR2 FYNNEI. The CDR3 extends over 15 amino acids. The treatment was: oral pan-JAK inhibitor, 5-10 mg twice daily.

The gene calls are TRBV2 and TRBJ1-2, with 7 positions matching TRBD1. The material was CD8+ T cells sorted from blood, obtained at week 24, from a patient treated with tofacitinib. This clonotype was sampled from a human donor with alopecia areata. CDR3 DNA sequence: TGTGCCAGCACCCAGCCCCGACAGGGTAACTATGGCTACACCTTC. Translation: CASTQPRQGNYGYTF.